Listed here is a single T cell receptor (beta chain). The data stem from a study of early T cells in non-severe SARS-CoV-2 infection. Germline values: CDR1 ENHRY, CDR2 SYGVKD. The CDR3 totals 15 residues. Losses at the gene ends were 0 bases for V and 5 bases for J; bases not matched to a gene: 2. TCRdb redid the calling of the 5' RACE reads with MiXCR, one entry per CDR3 protein. Among about 72,000 distinct CDR3 sequences listed, approximately 9% were seen once. The sequence was obtained from an adult who was a healthcare worker with PCR-confirmed SARS-CoV-2 infection or an uninfected control (not recorded which). Sample: whole blood. The V call is TRBV10-3, the J call TRBJ2-1, with 9 positions matching TRBD1. The CDR3 nucleotides are TGTGCCATCAGTGAGTCACAGGGGGCGCACAATGAGCAGTTCTTC. This gives the protein CAISESQGAHNEQFF.